This is a list of T cell receptor beta chains from one sample in a study of CD8+ T cells in alopecia areata. Only in-frame clones appear in the TCRdb table, and some are missing; sequencing was by immunoSEQ multiplex PCR. The table has over 250,000 clones, around 64% seen once. Sequencing was performed on CD4+ T cells sorted from blood, taken around week 54, from a patient treated with tofacitinib. These receptors were taken from a human donor with alopecia areata. The CDR3 runs from the conserved cysteine through the conserved F or W. Not all rows give a size; the values are once, few, many and, for expanded clones, a class.

V | size | length | CDR3
TRBV14 | - | 14 | CASSPLDRAHGYTF
TRBV29-1 | few | 14 | CSVERLAGSNEQFF
TRBV30 | - | 15 | CAWQEGVLANYGYTF
TRBV29-1 | - | 14 | CSVEPGTGTEGQYF
TRBV29-1 | - | 12 | CSVVSLTAEAFF
TRBV7-7 | few | 18 | CASSASLLAGGGTDTQYF
TRBV4-1 | - | 15 | CASSPSGGPYNEQFF
TRBV29-1 | once | 13 | CSVEGTGTYEQYF
TRBV7-9 | few | 14 | CASSLGQGLYEQYF
TRBV7-6 | - | 14 | CASSSDGALYEQYF
TRBV29-1 | - | 16 | CSVEGVAGYSTDTQYF
TRBV4-1 | once | 12 | CASSPSGATIYF
TRBV7-9 | many | 15 | CASSLQAGGLYEQYF
TRBV30 | few | 13 | CAWSGGTPSEAFF
TRBV29-1 | few | 12 | CSATGGEETQYF